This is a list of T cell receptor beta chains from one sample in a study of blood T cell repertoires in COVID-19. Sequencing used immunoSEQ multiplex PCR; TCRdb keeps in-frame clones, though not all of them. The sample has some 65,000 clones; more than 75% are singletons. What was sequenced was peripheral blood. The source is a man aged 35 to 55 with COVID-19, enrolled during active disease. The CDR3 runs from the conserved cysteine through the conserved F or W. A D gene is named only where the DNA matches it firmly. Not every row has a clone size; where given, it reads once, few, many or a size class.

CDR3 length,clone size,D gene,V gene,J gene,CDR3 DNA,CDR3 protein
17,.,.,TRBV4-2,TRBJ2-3,TGTGCCAGCAGCCAAGACTCCGGTGGAGCGAGCACAGATACGCAGTATTTT,CASSQDSGGASTDTQYF
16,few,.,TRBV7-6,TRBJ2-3,TGTGCCAGCAGCCCCCCCTCCGGGACTAGCACAGATACGCAGTATTTT,CASSPPSGTSTDTQYF
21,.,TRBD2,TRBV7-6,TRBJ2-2,TGTGCCAGCAGCCTCCCCGATCTGGGACTAGCGGGGGGGCCAAACACCGGGGAGCTGTTTTTT,CASSLPDLGLAGGPNTGELFF
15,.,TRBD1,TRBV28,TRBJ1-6,TGTGCCAGCAGTCCCGGGACAGGTTTTTCTTCACCCCTCCACTTT,CASSPGTGFSSPLHF
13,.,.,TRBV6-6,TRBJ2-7,TGTGCCAGCAGTTACGGAGGGATGGGCGAGCAGTACTTC,CASSYGGMGEQYF
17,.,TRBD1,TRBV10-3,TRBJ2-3,TGTGCCATCAGTGACCCTCCACGCACAGGGGGCGCAGATACGCAGTATTTT,CAISDPPRTGGADTQYF
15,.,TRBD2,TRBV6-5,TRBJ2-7,TGTGCCAGCAGTTACGGGACTAGCGGGGGGAATGAGCAGTACTTC,CASSYGTSGGNEQYF
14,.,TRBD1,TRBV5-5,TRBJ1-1,TGTGCCAGCAGCTTGGAGGGGGCAAGGACTGAAGCTTTCTTT,CASSLEGARTEAFF
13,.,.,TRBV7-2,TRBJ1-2,TGTGCCAGCCAGGGCTCCCAATGGGGTGGCTACACCTTC,CASQGSQWGGYTF
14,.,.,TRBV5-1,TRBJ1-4,TGCGCCAGCAGCGCGGGATCCCGGGGTGAAAAACTGTTTTTT,CASSAGSRGEKLFF
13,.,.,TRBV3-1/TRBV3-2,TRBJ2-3,TGTGCCAGCAGCCACTCAGGCACAGATACGCAGTATTTT,CASSHSGTDTQYF
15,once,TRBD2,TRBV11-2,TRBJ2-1,TGTGCCAGCAGTCGTACTAGCGGTTCTTACAATGAGCAGTTCTTC,CASSRTSGSYNEQFF
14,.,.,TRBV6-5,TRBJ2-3,TGTGCCAGCAGTTCAGGGTACGGCACAGATACGCAGTATTTT,CASSSGYGTDTQYF
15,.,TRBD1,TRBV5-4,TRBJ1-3,TGTGCCAGCAGCTTGGGGGGACAGTCTGGAAACACCATATATTTT,CASSLGGQSGNTIYF
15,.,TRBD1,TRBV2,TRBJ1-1,TGTGCCAGCAGTGAATCTGGACAGGGGAAAGGAGAAGCTTTCTTT,CASSESGQGKGEAFF
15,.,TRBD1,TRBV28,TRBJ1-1,TGTGCCAGCAGTCCCCCTGGGACAGGGAACACTGAAGCTTTCTTT,CASSPPGTGNTEAFF
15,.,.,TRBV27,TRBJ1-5,TGTGCCAGCAGTGACCCCGGGACTCACAATCAGCCCCAGCATTTT,CASSDPGTHNQPQHF
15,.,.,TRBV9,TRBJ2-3,TGTGCCAGCAGCGAGCTACTGACAGGTCAAGATACGCAGTATTTT,CASSELLTGQDTQYF
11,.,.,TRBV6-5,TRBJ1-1,TGTGCCAGCAGCCACTTGTACGAAGCTTTCTTT,CASSHLYEAFF
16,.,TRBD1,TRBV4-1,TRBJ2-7,TGCGCCAGCAGCCAAGGAGCGAGGACAGGGGTTTACGAGCAGTACTTC,CASSQGARTGVYEQYF
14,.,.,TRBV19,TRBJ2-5,TGTGCCAGTAGTATTGGTAGCGGAGAAGAGACCCAGTACTTC,CASSIGSGEETQYF
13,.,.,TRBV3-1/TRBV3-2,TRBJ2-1,TGTGCCAGCAGCCAGTGGAGAGCCGATGAGCAGTTCTTC,CASSQWRADEQFF
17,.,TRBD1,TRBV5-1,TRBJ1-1,TGCGCCAGCAGCTTGCGCCTCCCAGGACAGGGTGGCACTGAAGCTTTCTTT,CASSLRLPGQGGTEAFF
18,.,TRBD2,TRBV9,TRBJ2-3,TGTGCCAGCAGCGTAGGTCTAGCGGGGGGCAGAAGCACAGATACGCAGTATTTT,CASSVGLAGGRSTDTQYF
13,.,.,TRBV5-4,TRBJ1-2,TGTGCCAGCAGCGCTTCAGGGGACTATGGCTACACCTTC,CASSASGDYGYTF
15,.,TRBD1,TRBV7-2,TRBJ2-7,TGTGCCAGCAGCTTAGGGACAGGGGCGATCTACGAGCAGTACTTC,CASSLGTGAIYEQYF
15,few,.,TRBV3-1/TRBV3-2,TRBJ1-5,TGTGCCAGCAGTGGGAGTTGGGGAAGCAATCAGCCCCAGCATTTT,CASSGSWGSNQPQHF
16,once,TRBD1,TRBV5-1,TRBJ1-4,TGCGCCAGCAGCTTGAACCTCCAGGGGGCAGGGGAAAAACTGTTTTTT,CASSLNLQGAGEKLFF